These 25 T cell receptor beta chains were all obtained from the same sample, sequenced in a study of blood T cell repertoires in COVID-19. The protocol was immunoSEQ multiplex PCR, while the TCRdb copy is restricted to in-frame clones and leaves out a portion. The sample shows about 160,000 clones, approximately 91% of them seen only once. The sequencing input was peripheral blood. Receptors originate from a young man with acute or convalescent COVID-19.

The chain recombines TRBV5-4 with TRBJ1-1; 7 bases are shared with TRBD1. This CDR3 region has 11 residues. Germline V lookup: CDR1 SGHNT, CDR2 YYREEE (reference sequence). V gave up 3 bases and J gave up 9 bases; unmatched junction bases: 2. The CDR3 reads CASSSGQQAFF. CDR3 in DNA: TGTGCCAGCAGCTCGGGACAGCAAGCTTTCTTT.

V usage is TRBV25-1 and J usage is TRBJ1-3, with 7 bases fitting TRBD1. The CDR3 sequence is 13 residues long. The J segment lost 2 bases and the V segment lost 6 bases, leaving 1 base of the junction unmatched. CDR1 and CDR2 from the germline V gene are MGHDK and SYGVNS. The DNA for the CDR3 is TGTGCCAGCAGGCAGGGGGCTGGAAACACCATATATTTT. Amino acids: CASRQGAGNTIYF.

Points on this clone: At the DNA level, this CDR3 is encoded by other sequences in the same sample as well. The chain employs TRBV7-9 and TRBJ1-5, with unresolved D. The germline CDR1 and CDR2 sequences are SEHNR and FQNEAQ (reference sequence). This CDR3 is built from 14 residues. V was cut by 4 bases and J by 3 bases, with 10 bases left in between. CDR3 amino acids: CASSSTGSNQPQHF. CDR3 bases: TGTGCCAGCAGCTCCACGGGGTCCAATCAGCCCCAGCATTTT. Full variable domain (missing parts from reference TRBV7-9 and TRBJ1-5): DTGVSQNPRHKITKRGQNVTFRCDPISEHNRLYWYRQTLGQGPEFLTYFQNEAQLEKSRLLSDRFSAERPKGSFSTLEIQRTEQGDSAMYLCASSSTGSNQPQHFGDGTRLSIL.

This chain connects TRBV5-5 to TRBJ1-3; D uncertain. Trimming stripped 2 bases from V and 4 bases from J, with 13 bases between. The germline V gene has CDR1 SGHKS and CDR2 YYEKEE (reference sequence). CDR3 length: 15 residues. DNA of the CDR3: TGTGCCAGCAGCTTTAATTTAGCCCAGGGAAACACCATATATTTT. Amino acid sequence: CASSFNLAQGNTIYF.

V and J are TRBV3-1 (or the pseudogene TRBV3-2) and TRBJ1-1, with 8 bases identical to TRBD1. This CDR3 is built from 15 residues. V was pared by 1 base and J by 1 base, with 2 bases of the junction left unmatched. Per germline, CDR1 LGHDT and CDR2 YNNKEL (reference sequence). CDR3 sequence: CASSQGGQGNTEAFF. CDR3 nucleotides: TGTGCCAGCAGCCAAGGAGGACAGGGGAACACTGAAGCTTTCTTT.

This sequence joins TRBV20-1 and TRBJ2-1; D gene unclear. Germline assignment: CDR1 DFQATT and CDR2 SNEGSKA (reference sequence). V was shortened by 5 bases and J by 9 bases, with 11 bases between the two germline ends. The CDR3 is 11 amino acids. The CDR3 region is CSARQRGEQFF. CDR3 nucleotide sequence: TGCAGTGCTCGGCAGCGCGGTGAGCAGTTCTTC.

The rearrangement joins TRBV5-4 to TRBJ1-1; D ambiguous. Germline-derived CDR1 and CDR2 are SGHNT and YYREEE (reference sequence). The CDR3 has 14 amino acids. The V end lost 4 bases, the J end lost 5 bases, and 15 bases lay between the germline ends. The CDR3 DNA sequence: TGTGCCAGCAGCGGTGGAGGCGTAGGGACTGAAGCTTTCTTT. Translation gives CASSGGGVGTEAFF.

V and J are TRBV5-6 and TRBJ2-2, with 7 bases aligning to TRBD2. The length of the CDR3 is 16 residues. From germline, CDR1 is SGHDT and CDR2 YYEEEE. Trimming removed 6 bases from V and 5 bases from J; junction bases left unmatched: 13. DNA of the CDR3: TGTGCCAGCAACTTCAGAGCGGGGACGGGGACCGGGGAGCTGTTTTTT. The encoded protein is CASNFRAGTGTGELFF.

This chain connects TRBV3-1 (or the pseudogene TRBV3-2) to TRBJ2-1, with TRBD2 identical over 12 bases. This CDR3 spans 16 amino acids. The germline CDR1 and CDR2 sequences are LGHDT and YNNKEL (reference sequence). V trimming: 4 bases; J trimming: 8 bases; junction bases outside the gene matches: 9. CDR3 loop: CASSLVTSGSWYEQFF. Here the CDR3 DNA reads TGTGCCAGCAGCCTAGTGACTAGCGGGAGCTGGTATGAGCAGTTCTTC.

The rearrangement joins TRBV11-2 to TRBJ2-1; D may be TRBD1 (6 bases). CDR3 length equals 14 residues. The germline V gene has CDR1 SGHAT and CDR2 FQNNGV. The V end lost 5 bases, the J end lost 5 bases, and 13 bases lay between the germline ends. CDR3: CASSRGGWNNEQFF. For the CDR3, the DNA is TGTGCCAGCAGCAGAGGGGGATGGAACAATGAGCAGTTCTTC.

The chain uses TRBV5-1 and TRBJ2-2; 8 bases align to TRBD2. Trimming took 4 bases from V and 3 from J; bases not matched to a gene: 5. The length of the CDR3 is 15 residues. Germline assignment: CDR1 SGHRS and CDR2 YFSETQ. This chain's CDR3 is CASSVLGLDTGELFF. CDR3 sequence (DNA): TGCGCCAGCAGCGTCCTGGGACTAGACACCGGGGAGCTGTTTTTT.

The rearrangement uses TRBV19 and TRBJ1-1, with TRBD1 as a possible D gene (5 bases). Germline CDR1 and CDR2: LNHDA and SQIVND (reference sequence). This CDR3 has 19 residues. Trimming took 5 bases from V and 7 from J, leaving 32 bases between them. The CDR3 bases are TGTGCCAGTAGTCCGCGCAGTGGGGGGAGGACAAGACCTCGACATGAAGCTTTCTTT. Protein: CASSPRSGGRTRPRHEAFF.

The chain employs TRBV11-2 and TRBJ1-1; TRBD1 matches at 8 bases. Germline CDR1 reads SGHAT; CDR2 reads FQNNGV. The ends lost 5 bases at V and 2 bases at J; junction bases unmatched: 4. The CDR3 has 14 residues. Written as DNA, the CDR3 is TGTGCCAGCAGCAGGGGACAGGCAAACACTGAAGCTTTCTTT. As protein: CASSRGQANTEAFF.

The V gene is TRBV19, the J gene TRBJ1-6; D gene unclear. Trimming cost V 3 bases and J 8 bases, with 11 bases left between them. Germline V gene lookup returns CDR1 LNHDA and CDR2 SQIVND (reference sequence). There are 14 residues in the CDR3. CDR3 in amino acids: CASSMWIQDSPLHF. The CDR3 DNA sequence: TGTGCCAGTAGTATGTGGATTCAGGATTCACCCCTCCACTTT.

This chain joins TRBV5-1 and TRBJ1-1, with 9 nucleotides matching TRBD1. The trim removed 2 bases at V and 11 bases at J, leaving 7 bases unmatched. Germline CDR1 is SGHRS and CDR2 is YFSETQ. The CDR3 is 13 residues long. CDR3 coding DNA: TGCGCCAGCAGCTTAGTACAGGGGGCGCAGGCTTTCTTT. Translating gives CASSLVQGAQAFF.

The CDR3 nucleotides are TGTGCCAGCAGCTTCTGGGGCAGCAATCAGCCCCAGCATTTT. Its protein is CASSFWGSNQPQHF. The V call is TRBV5-4, the J call TRBJ1-5; D is possibly TRBD1 (5 bases). From germline, CDR1 is SGHNT and CDR2 YYREEE (reference sequence). Between the trimmed V and J ends, which lost 2 bases and 1 base, there was a span of 7 bases. CDR3 length equals 14 residues.

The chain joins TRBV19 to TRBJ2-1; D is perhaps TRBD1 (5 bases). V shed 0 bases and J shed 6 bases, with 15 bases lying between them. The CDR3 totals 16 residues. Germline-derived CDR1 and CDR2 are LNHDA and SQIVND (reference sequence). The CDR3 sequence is CASSIDTGLRGNEQFF. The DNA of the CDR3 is TGTGCCAGTAGTATAGACACAGGCCTCCGCGGCAATGAGCAGTTCTTC.

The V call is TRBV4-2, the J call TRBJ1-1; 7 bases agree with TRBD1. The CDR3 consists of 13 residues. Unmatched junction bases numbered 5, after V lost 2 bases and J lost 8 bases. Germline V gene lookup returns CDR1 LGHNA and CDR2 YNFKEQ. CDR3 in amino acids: CASSQPPGGEAFF. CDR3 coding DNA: TGTGCCAGCAGCCAACCTCCAGGGGGGGAAGCTTTCTTT.

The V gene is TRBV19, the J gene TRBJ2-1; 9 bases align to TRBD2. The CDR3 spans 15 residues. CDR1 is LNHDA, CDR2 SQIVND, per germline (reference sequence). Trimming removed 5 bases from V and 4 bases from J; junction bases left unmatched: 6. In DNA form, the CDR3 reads TGTGCCAGTAGTCTTGTAGCGGGGGTATACAATGAGCAGTTCTTC. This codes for CASSLVAGVYNEQFF.

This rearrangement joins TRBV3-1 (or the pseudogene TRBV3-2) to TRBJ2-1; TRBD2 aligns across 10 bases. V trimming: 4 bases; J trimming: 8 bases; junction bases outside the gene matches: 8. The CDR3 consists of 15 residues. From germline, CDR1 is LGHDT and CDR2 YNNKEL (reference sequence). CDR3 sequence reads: CASSLSGGATHEQFF. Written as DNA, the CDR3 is TGTGCCAGCAGCCTAAGCGGGGGGGCCACCCATGAGCAGTTCTTC.

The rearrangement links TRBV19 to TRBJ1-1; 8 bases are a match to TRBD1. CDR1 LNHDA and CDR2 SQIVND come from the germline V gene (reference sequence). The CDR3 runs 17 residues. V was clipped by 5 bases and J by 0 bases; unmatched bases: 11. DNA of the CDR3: TGTGCCAGTAGTTATCGCACAGGGGGAATCATGAACACTGAAGCTTTCTTT. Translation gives CASSYRTGGIMNTEAFF.

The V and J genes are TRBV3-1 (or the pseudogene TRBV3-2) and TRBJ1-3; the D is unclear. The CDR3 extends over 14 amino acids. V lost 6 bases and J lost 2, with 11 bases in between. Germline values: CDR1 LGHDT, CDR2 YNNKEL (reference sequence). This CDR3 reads CASSETRTGNTIYF. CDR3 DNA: TGTGCCAGCAGTGAAACAAGAACTGGAAACACCATATATTTT.

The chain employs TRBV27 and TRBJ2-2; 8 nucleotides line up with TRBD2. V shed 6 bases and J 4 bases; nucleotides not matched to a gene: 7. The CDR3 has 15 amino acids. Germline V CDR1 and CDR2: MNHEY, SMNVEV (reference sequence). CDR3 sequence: CASRGTRLPTGELFF. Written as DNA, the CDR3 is TGTGCCAGCAGGGGGACTAGACTACCCACCGGGGAGCTGTTTTTT.

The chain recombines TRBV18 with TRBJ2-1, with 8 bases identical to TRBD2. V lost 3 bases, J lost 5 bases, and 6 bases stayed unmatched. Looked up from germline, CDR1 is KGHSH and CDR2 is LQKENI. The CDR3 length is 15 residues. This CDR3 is CASSPTRGAHNEQFF. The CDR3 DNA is TGTGCCAGCTCACCTACGCGGGGGGCACACAATGAGCAGTTCTTC.

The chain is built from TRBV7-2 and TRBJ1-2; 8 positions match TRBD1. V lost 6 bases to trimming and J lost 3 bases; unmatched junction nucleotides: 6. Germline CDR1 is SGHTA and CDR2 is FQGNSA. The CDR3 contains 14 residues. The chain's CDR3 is CASSPDRGDYGYTF. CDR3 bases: TGTGCCAGCAGTCCCGACAGGGGAGACTATGGCTACACCTTC.